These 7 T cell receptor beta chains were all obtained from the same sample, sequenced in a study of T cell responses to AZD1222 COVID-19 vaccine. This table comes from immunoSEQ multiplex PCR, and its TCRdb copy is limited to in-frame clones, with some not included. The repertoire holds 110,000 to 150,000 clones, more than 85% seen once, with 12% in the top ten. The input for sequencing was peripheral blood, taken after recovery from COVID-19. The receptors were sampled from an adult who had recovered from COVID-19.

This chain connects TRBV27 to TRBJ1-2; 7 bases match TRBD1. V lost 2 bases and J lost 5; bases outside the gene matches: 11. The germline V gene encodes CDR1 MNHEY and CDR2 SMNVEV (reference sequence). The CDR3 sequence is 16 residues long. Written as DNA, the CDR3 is TGTGCCAGCAGTTTACGGCCAGGGGGGGCCCCGTATGGCTACACCTTC. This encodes CASSLRPGGAPYGYTF.

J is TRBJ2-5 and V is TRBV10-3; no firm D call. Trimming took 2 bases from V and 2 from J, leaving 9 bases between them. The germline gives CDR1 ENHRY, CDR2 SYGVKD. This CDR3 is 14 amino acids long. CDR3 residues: CAISETSPQETQYF. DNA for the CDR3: TGTGCCATCAGTGAGACCTCTCCGCAAGAGACCCAGTACTTC.

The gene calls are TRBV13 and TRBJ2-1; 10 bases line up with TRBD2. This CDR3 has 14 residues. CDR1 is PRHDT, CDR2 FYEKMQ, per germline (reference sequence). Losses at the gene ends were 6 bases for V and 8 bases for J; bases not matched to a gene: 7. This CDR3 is CASSRLAGADEQFF. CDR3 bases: TGTGCCAGCAGTCGGCTAGCGGGAGCAGATGAGCAGTTCTTC.

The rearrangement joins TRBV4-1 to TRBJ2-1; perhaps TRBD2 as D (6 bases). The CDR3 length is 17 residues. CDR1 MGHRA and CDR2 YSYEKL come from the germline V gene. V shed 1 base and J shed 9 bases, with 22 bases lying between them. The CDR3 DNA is TGCGCCAGCAGCCAAGTATATGGGCTGCCGGGAGCTACTGAGCAGTTCTTC. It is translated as CASSQVYGLPGATEQFF.

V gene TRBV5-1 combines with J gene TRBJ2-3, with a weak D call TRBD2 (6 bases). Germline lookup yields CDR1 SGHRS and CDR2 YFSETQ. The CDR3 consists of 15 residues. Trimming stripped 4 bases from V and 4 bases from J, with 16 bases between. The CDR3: CASSEGTLTPDTQYF. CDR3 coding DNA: TGCGCCAGCAGCGAGGGGACTCTTACCCCAGATACGCAGTATTTT.

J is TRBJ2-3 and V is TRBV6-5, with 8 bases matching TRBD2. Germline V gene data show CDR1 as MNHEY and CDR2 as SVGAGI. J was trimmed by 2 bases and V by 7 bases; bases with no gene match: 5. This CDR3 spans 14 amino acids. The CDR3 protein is CASKLAGPTDTQYF. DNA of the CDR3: TGTGCCAGCAAATTAGCGGGGCCCACAGATACGCAGTATTTT.

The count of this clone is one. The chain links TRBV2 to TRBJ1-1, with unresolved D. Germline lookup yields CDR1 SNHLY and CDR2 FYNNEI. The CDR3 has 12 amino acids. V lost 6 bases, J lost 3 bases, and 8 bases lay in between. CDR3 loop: CASSQRDTEAFF. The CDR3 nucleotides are TGTGCCAGCAGCCAACGGGACACTGAAGCTTTCTTT. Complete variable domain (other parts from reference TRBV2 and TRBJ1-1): EPEVTQTPSHQVTQMGQEVILRCVPISNHLYFYWYRQILGQKVEFLVSFYNNEISEKSEIFDDQFSVERPDGSNFTLKIRSTKLEDSAMYFCASSQRDTEAFFGQGTRLTVV.